This T cell receptor (beta chain) derives from a study of T cells in Graves' hyperthyroidism and ophthalmopathy. Broader study findings: A model using 13 V-J features told ophthalmopathy apart from stable hyperthyroidism.

The CDR3 length is 12 residues. The germline V gene has CDR1 MNHNS and CDR2 SASEGT. Diagnostic decisions used clinical symptoms, serum thyroxine and TRAb, thyroid ultrasound and orbital computed tomography. Using RNA transcripts as the source, TCR beta CDR3 regions were amplified. Carried out on the TCR CDR3, a first-round RT-PCR used the HTBI primer set. TCRdb recomputed calls from the multiplex PCR reads with MiXCR, one row per CDR3 protein. The table shows nearly 750,000 distinct CDR3 sequences, with 35% occurring only once. As to this clonotype: Its matching antigen is unknown. A read error may be the cause here, since a much bigger clone is one base away.

The chain couples TRBV6-1 to TRBJ2-5, with D perhaps matching TRBD1 (5 bases). This clonotype was obtained from a woman in her thirties or forties with Graves' hyperthyroidism. Material: blood. Here the CDR3 DNA reads TGTGCCGGCAGGGAAAGAGGAGAGACCCAGTACTTC. Protein sequence: CAGRERGETQYF.